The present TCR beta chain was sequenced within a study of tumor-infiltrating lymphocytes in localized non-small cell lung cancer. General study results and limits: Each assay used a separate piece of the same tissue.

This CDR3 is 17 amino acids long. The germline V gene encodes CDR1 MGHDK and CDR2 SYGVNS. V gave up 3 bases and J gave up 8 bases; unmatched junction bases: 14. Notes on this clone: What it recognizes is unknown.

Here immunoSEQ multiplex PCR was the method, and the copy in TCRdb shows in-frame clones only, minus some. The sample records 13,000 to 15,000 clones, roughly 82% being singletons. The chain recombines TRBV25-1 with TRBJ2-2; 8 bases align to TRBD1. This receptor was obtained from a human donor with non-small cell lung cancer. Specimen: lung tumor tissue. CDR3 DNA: TGTGCCAGCAGTGATATGGACAGGGTAGGAGCTAAAGGGGAGCTGTTTTTT. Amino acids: CASSDMDRVGAKGELFF.